The 10 T cell receptor beta chains below were found in one sample sequenced in a study of T cells in Graves' hyperthyroidism and ophthalmopathy (dated by TCRdb to the late 2010s). The library was generated by multiplex PCR. The data were produced on an Illumina HiSeq 2000. Amplification of TCR beta CDR3 regions was carried out from RNA transcripts. For the first round of RT-PCR on the TCR CDR3, the HTBI primer set was used together with the Qiagen OneStep RT-PCR kit. TCRdb's own reprocessing of the public reads used fastp at Q25 and MiXCR and kept productive beta chains. Entries that share a CDR3 protein sequence are merged under the most common genes and DNA. This sample is represented by hundreds of thousands of distinct CDR3 sequences; roughly 46% of them were singletons. Of the sample, less than 8.5% falls within the top ten clones. What was sequenced was peripheral blood or thyroid tissue (not recorded which). The receptors here all came from an adult man with Graves' disease, either hyperthyroidism or ophthalmopathy (not recorded which).

The chain joins TRBV6-5 to TRBJ1-4, with a possible D match to TRBD1 (6 bases). The germline V gene has CDR1 MNHEY and CDR2 SVGAGI. The germline V and J ends were trimmed by 5 bases and 7 bases, with 14 bases remaining between them. The CDR3 contains 14 residues. The CDR3 nucleotides are TGTGCCAGCAGTGCCGGGGGCGCGAGTGAAAAACTGTTTTTT. Its translation: CASSAGGASEKLFF.

This clonotype was seen more than once but under ten times. The chain couples TRBV6-5 to TRBJ1-5; D perhaps matches TRBD1 (6 bases). Germline-derived CDR1 and CDR2 are MNHEY and SVGAGI. The CDR3 contains 14 residues. V was clipped by 0 bases and J by 7 bases, with 10 bases between them. CDR3 in DNA: TGTGCCAGCAGTTACTCTCCAGGGGCACAGCCCCAGCATTTT. It translates to CASSYSPGAQPQHF.

The chain has TRBV10-3 and TRBJ1-1; maybe TRBD1 (6 bases). V was pared by 7 bases and J by 0 bases, with 18 bases between. CDR3 length: 16 amino acids. The V gene's germline CDR1 is ENHRY and CDR2 SYGVKD. The CDR3 DNA follows: TGTGCCATCACCGAGGACAGAGCGAACTTGAACACTGAAGCTTTCTTT. Protein product: CAITEDRANLNTEAFF.

Here the CDR3 reads CASSSGRTSVNTEAFF. DNA for the CDR3: TGCGCCAGCAGCTCGGGACGGACCTCGGTGAACACTGAAGCTTTCTTT. The V gene is TRBV5-1, the J gene TRBJ1-1; D perhaps matches TRBD1 (5 bases). CDR1 SGHRS and CDR2 YFSETQ come from the germline V gene. Deletions cut 3 bases from V and 0 bases from J, with 15 bases between. The CDR3 is 16 amino acids.

The genes are TRBV12-3 or TRBV12-4 and TRBJ1-5, with 8 bases identical to TRBD1. The CDR3 spans 17 residues. Losses at the gene ends were 5 bases for V and 1 base for J; bases not matched to a gene: 10. In DNA, the CDR3 is TGTGCCAGCAGTGTTGGGAGGGGGACAGGCAGCAATCAGCCCCAGCATTTT. As protein: CASSVGRGTGSNQPQHF.

This clonotype was seen repeatedly, ten times or more. This sequence joins TRBV2 and TRBJ1-5; D unclear. Germline CDR1 reads SNHLY; CDR2 reads FYNNEI. The CDR3 length is 14 residues. The V end was cut by 4 bases, the J end by 0 bases, with 7 bases between. CDR3 residues: CASSGRNSNQPQHF. The CDR3 region has the DNA TGTGCCAGCAGTGGCAGAAATAGCAATCAGCCCCAGCATTTT.

This sequence joins TRBV2 and TRBJ2-5, with D hard to call. CDR1 is SNHLY, CDR2 FYNNEI, per germline. The CDR3 sequence is 14 residues long. V lost 6 bases and J 3 bases, leaving 14 bases between the germline ends. CDR3 residues: CASSLGWQKETQYF. CDR3 DNA sequence: TGTGCCAGCAGCTTAGGCTGGCAGAAAGAGACCCAGTACTTC.

The chain has TRBV15 and TRBJ2-1; TRBD2 agrees at 8 bases. Per germline, CDR1 LNHNV and CDR2 YYDKDF (reference sequence). V lost 3 bases, J lost 9 bases, and 4 bases stayed unmatched. CDR3 length: 13 amino acids. The CDR3 protein is CATSSRTSPEQFF. CDR3 DNA sequence: TGTGCCACCAGCAGCCGGACTAGCCCTGAGCAGTTCTTC.

The chain joins TRBV7-8 to TRBJ1-2; 12 bases map to TRBD1. V lost 7 bases to trimming and J lost 7 bases; unmatched junction nucleotides: 7. Germline V CDR1 and CDR2: SGHVS, FQNEAQ. The CDR3 totals 14 residues. The CDR3 here is CASTPGQGAVGYTF. CDR3 in DNA: TGTGCCAGCACCCCGGGACAGGGGGCAGTTGGCTACACCTTC.

The chain uses TRBV10-2 and TRBJ2-6; D uncertain. Trimming shortened V by 0 bases and J by 0 bases, and 9 bases separated the two germline ends. The CDR3 contains 17 residues. Germline assignment: CDR1 WSHSY and CDR2 SAAADI. This chain's CDR3 is CASSESYFFSGANVLTF. DNA for the CDR3: TGCGCCAGCAGTGAGTCTTACTTTTTCTCTGGGGCCAACGTCCTGACTTTC.